This passage covers 19 T cell receptor beta chains from one sample sequenced in a study of T cells in Graves' hyperthyroidism and ophthalmopathy. Amplification targeted TCR beta CDR3 regions from RNA transcripts. TCR CDR3 regions were first amplified by RT-PCR with HTBI primers. TCRdb ran MiXCR on the multiplex PCR reads and lists one entry per CDR3 protein. Altogether a few hundred thousand distinct CDR3 sequences are present, 15% to 17% being singletons, with the ten largest covering about 14%. The sequencing input was blood. These receptors all come from a woman aged 18-29 years with Graves' hyperthyroidism.

This clonotype was counted ten times or more. The chain links TRBV11-1 to TRBJ1-5; D is ambiguous. V lost 2 bases and J lost 7, with 6 bases in between. CDR3 size: 12 residues. In germline, CDR1 is SGHAT, CDR2 FQDESV (reference sequence). This CDR3 is CASSLPGQPQHF. Written as DNA, the CDR3 is TGTGCCAGCAGCTTACCCGGCCAGCCCCAGCATTTT.

To note about this clonotype: This sequence may be a read error, since a much larger clone differs from it by one base. V is TRBV6-5 and J is TRBJ2-5, with D perhaps TRBD1 (5 bases). Germline-derived CDR1 and CDR2 are MNHEY and SVGAGI. CDR3 length: 19 residues. CDR3 sequence (DNA): TGTGCCAGCAGTTACTCGTTTCTTTGGGGCCTTACCCTCCAAGGGACCCAGTACTTC. Translated, it gives CASSYSFLWGLTLQGTQYF.

This clonotype came up a few times. This chain joins TRBV11-2 and TRBJ2-7; TRBD1 agrees at 7 bases. Germline assignment: CDR1 SGHAT and CDR2 FQNNGV. V trimming: 3 bases; J trimming: 2 bases; junction bases outside the gene matches: 4. The CDR3 consists of 14 residues. CDR3 region: CASSFPGGTYEQYF. DNA of the CDR3: TGTGCCAGCAGCTTTCCAGGGGGAACCTACGAGCAGTACTTC.

The chain links TRBV18 to TRBJ2-7; D not resolved. Deletions cut 1 base from V and 3 bases from J, with 10 bases between. Germline CDR1 is KGHSH and CDR2 is LQKENI. This CDR3 region has 14 residues. The CDR3 sequence: CASSPQGTGYEQYF. The CDR3 nucleotides are TGTGCCAGCTCACCACAAGGTACGGGCTACGAGCAGTACTTC.

V and J are TRBV7-6 and TRBJ2-7; D is unclear. This CDR3 has 16 residues. Germline CDR1 SGHVS, CDR2 FNYEAQ. Between the trimmed V and J ends, which lost 2 bases and 0 bases, there was a span of 14 bases. The CDR3 nucleotides read TGTGCCAGCAGCTTATCATCCGGACCCGGCTCCTACGAGCAGTACTTC. It is translated as CASSLSSGPGSYEQYF.

This clonotype was detected ten times or more. This chain uses TRBV25-1 with TRBJ1-1; 7 bases align to TRBD1. CDR3 length equals 14 residues. V lost 1 base, J lost 10 bases, and 9 bases stayed unmatched. Germline V gene data show CDR1 as MGHDK and CDR2 as SYGVNS. DNA for the CDR3: TGTGCCAGCAGTGAATTATGGCAGGGGGGCAGAGCTTTCTTT. It encodes CASSELWQGGRAFF.

J is TRBJ2-5 and V is TRBV20-1; D is perhaps TRBD2 (6 bases). From germline, CDR1 is DFQATT and CDR2 SNEGSKA (reference sequence). The CDR3 is made up of 14 amino acids. Trimming shortened V by 1 base and J by 2 bases, and 11 bases separated the two germline ends. CDR3 in DNA: TGCAGTGCTAGAGTCGGGGGTAGTCAAGAGACCCAGTACTTC. Translating gives CSARVGGSQETQYF.

The chain has TRBV5-6 and TRBJ2-7, with 8 bases identical to TRBD1. The CDR3 has 12 amino acids. CDR1 and CDR2 from the germline V gene are SGHDT and YYEEEE. The V and J ends lost 6 bases and 4 bases, in that order; junction bases with no gene match: 3. The CDR3 DNA reads as TGTGCCAGCACAGGGGGCCTTTACGAGCAGTACTTC. Translating gives CASTGGLYEQYF.

In this sample, this clonotype turned up many times. This chain uses TRBV19 with TRBJ1-1, with D tentatively TRBD1 (5 bases). V lost 6 bases, J lost 1 base, and 12 bases lay in between. The CDR3 covers 14 residues. Germline values: CDR1 LNHDA, CDR2 SQIVND (reference sequence). DNA of the CDR3: TGTGCCAGTAGCTTTAACACAGGGAACACTGAAGCTTTCTTT. Encoded protein: CASSFNTGNTEAFF. Together with reference TRBV19 and TRBJ1-1, the CDR3 gives the full variable domain: DGGITQSPKYLFRKEGQNVTLSCEQNLNHDAMYWYRQDPGQGLRLIYYSQIVNDFQKGDIAEGYSVSREKKESFPLTVTSAQKNPTAFYLCASSFNTGNTEAFFGQGTRLTVV.

A few counts support this clonotype. The gene calls are TRBV12-3 or TRBV12-4 and TRBJ1-5, with 10 bases lining up with TRBD1. The CDR3 sequence is 14 residues long. With V trimmed by 6 bases and J by 6 bases, 5 bases remained unmatched. The CDR3 loop reads CASSEGTGVQPQHF. The CDR3 nucleotides are TGTGCCAGCAGCGAGGGGACAGGGGTTCAGCCCCAGCATTTT.

The chain uses TRBV19 and TRBJ2-1; weak D call: TRBD2 (6 bases). Germline V gene sequence: CDR1 LNHDA, CDR2 SQIVND (reference sequence). V shed 5 bases and J shed 7 bases, with 15 bases lying between them. The CDR3 is 14 amino acids. CDR3 coding DNA: TGTGCCAGTAGTCTGGGCCCTGGGGGGAATGAGCAGTTCTTC. This gives the protein CASSLGPGGNEQFF.

Many counts were recorded for this clonotype. V gene TRBV10-3 combines with J gene TRBJ1-1; D is unclear. The CDR3 totals 13 residues. Deletions cut 0 bases from V and 7 bases from J, with 9 bases between. CDR1 and CDR2 from the germline V gene are ENHRY and SYGVKD. CDR3 in amino acids: CAISESDGVEAFF. CDR3 coding DNA: TGTGCCATCAGTGAGTCGGATGGGGTTGAAGCTTTCTTT.

This clonotype was found many times. V usage is TRBV11-2 and J usage is TRBJ2-7; the match to TRBD2 covers 10 bases. This CDR3 comprises 17 residues. The germline gives CDR1 SGHAT, CDR2 FQNNGV. J was trimmed by 2 bases and V by 4 bases; bases with no gene match: 11. The CDR3 reads CASSSLRSGGDTYEQYF. The CDR3 nucleotides read TGTGCCAGCAGCTCCCTAAGGAGCGGGGGGGATACCTACGAGCAGTACTTC. Full variable domain (rest looked up from reference TRBV11-2 and TRBJ2-7): EAGVAQSPRYKIIEKRQSVAFWCNPISGHATLYWYQQILGQGPKLLIQFQNNGVVDDSQLPKDRFSAERLKGVDSTLKIQPAKLEDSAVYLCASSSLRSGGDTYEQYFGPGTRLTVT.

This clonotype has only a few counts. The rearrangement links TRBV24-1 to TRBJ1-5; D unresolved. The CDR3 has 13 amino acids. Germline V CDR1 and CDR2: KGHDR, SFDVKD. Deletions cut 4 bases from V and 7 bases from J, with 10 bases between. As DNA, the CDR3 is TGTGCCACCAGTGACCAGGTCGGACAGCCCCAGCATTTT. Residues: CATSDQVGQPQHF.

This clonotype was seen only a few times. The chain combines TRBV28 with TRBJ2-3; D unclear. The germline V gene has CDR1 MDHEN and CDR2 SYDVKM. The CDR3 spans 14 residues. Trimming cost V 6 bases and J 0 bases, with 10 bases left between them. The CDR3 region is CASRNPQSTDTQYF. The CDR3, as DNA: TGTGCCAGCAGAAACCCTCAGAGCACAGATACGCAGTATTTT.

The CDR3 DNA is TGTGCCAGCAGTGGTACCACGGACAGGGCAGATACGCAGTATTTT. It codes for CASSGTTDRADTQYF. This rearrangement joins TRBV6-4 to TRBJ2-3, with TRBD1 matching over 8 bases. V dropped 4 bases and J dropped 4; count of bases not matched to a gene: 7. The length of the CDR3 is 15 residues. CDR1 MRHNA and CDR2 SNTAGT come from the germline V gene.

This clonotype showed up many times. This chain uses TRBV7-2 with TRBJ2-7, with TRBD1 matching over 7 bases. The CDR3 has 16 residues. CDR1 is SGHTA, CDR2 FQGNSA, per germline. With 5 bases clipped from V and 2 bases from J, the junction kept 12 bases outside the gene matches. CDR3: CASSRIGTVTTYEQYF. As DNA, the CDR3 is TGTGCCAGCAGCCGTATAGGGACAGTGACGACCTACGAGCAGTACTTC.

This chain uses TRBV12-5 with TRBJ1-2; D unclear. CDR1 is LGHNT and CDR2 is FRNRAP in the germline V gene. V was clipped by 1 base and J by 8 bases, with 8 bases between them. The CDR3 consists of 12 residues. CDR3 sequence reads: CASGLDYLGYTF. The CDR3 DNA sequence: TGTGCTAGTGGTTTGGATTATCTGGGCTACACCTTC.

This clonotype was found many times. V is TRBV5-1 and J is TRBJ1-1; D remains ambiguous. V was shortened by 0 bases and J by 1 base, with 7 bases between the two germline ends. The CDR3 covers 14 residues. Germline V gene sequence: CDR1 SGHRS, CDR2 YFSETQ. CDR3 in DNA: TGCGCCAGCAGCTTGGAACACAAGAACACTGAAGCTTTCTTT. It translates to CASSLEHKNTEAFF.